This TCR beta chain is drawn from a study of cytomegalovirus exposure and HLA in healthy donors. Study-level findings and limits: The later analysis indicated that the majority of CMV-associated TCR beta chains appeared HLA-restricted. A later analysis appeared to link common viral pathogens to several of the most significant clusters.

V was pared by 6 bases and J by 4 bases, with 22 bases between. This CDR3 has 16 amino acids. Germline-derived CDR1 and CDR2 are SGDLS and YYNGEE. Those who donated were healthy bone marrow donors. As regards this clone: Its antigen remains unknown.

13 Jbeta primers and 60 Vbeta primers were used for the PCR. Only in-frame clones appear in the TCRdb table, and some are missing; sequencing was by immunoSEQ multiplex PCR. The sample gives approximately 100,000 clones, 60% to 75% of which show up once; under 11% is in the top ten. This rearrangement joins TRBV9 to TRBJ1-1; a possible D gene is TRBD1 (6 bases). This TCR derives from a man aged 45 to 65 in good health and CMV-seronegative. The sample consisted of PBMCs. The CDR3 nucleotides are TGTGCCAGCATTCCCGTGGCCCGGGGGGCTACCACTGAAGCTTTCTTT. Residues: CASIPVARGATTEAFF.